This TCR beta chain was sequenced for a study of glioma-infiltrating T cells. Study-wide results and limits: Non-neoplastic patients had below-expected tissue-blood divergence, while all gliomas exceeded expectation. Only very few CDR3 sequences appeared in both tissue and blood.

A note on this clonotype: The target antigen is unknown. A junction end diverges from the germline sequence, so it may reflect a read error.

The iRepertoire nested amplicon-rescue multiplex PCR amplified TCR alpha and beta CDR3s from RNA. TCRdb analysed the multiplex PCR reads with MiXCR anew, one entry per CDR3 protein. The repertoire holds approximately 89,000 distinct CDR3 sequences, with 20% to 25% as singletons. Germline CDR1 is SGHTA and CDR2 is FQGNSA. The CDR3 has 13 amino acids. This sequence was found in a human donor with low-grade glioma or glioblastoma, undergoing nonglioma brain surgery, or in good health (not recorded which). The material sequenced was glioma tissue, nonneoplastic brain tissue, or PBMCs (not recorded which). The V gene is TRBV7-2, the J gene TRBJ1-4; D remains unclear. The CDR3 region has the DNA TGTGCCAGAAGCTTAGTGGAGGACGAAAAACTGTTTTTT. It is translated as CARSLVEDEKLFF.